The present entry profiles one T cell receptor beta chain with its context. For every donor, a draw yielded about 10 milliliters of peripheral blood. This record belongs to a study of blood T cells in healthy people across ages. Study information: The template switching approach captured approximately one barcoded beta molecule for every two T cells.

With a J-beta primer mix and a sample-barcoded 5' primer, a second PCR ran roughly 6 to 11 cycles. In TCRdb, the 5' RACE reads were re-called with MiXCR into one record per CDR3 protein. The sample has over a million distinct CDR3 sequences, approximately 25% seen once; the top ten hold about 0.69%. V was cut by 5 bases and J by 4 bases, with 9 bases left in between. This CDR3 region has 14 residues. Germline V gene sequence: CDR1 LGHDT, CDR2 YNNKEL (reference sequence). These data were also reused for a study on T cells of mothers and their children. That study adds: Slightly, though not significantly, more overlap was seen in related than in unrelated mother-child pairs.

The chain links TRBV3-1 to TRBJ1-6; the D is unclear. The clonotype originates from a girl aged 2 to 9 in good health. Sequencing was done on a sample of blood. The CDR3 reads CASSWSVYNSPLHF. CDR3 sequence (DNA): TGTGCCAGCAGCTGGAGTGTTTATAATTCACCCCTCCACTTT.